One TCR beta chain is described in this entry. Its antigen remains undetermined. No clone much larger than this one lies a single base away; base qualities are absent. CDR1 and CDR2 were assigned from the germline V gene as SGHTA and FQGNSA. Trimming accounts for 5 bases at V and 2 bases at J, while the number of junction bases matched to no gene is 9. The CDR3 covers 16 residues, taking in both the cysteine and the phenylalanine. The retained sequence is limited to the CDR3, 48 bases, with the frame set at the first base. This sample is drawn from a study of control samples from healthy donors and cancer patients (dated by TCRdb to about 2020). Library construction relied on the immunoSEQ multiplex PCR assay. This immuneACCESS table, as held by TCRdb, lists in-frame sequences with V and J called but not all clones. Of the missing ones, under half trace to an unresolved V gene in checked studies; the others have no known cause. The sample yields about 160,000 clones; about 90% were counted once. Clones ranked in the top ten supply about 12% of the sample.

Sequencing was done on a sample of blood. This sequence originates from a man aged 30-40 years in good health. This chain joins TRBV7-2 to TRBJ1-3; 7 nucleotides in the junction match TRBD1. The CDR3: CASSQRIGGTGNTIYF. The DNA is TGTGCCAGCAGCCAGCGAATAGGGGGCACTGGAAACACCATATATTTT.